These T cell receptor beta chains were read from a single sample in a study of T cell responses to AZD1222 COVID-19 vaccine. Assay used: immunoSEQ multiplex PCR; TCRdb lists only in-frame clones, some missing. The sample shows more than 40,000 clones, roughly 87% of them seen only once. This specimen consisted of peripheral blood, obtained 28 days after the second AZD1222 dose. These receptor sequences come from an adult who received the AZD1222 COVID-19 vaccine. The CDR3 runs from the conserved cysteine through the conserved F or W. D genes are given only for firm matches.

j_call v_call cdr3_length d_call cdr3_aa
TRBJ1-1 TRBV10-3 13 TRBD1 CASLDRGVTEAFF
TRBJ1-4 TRBV6-5 14 TRBD1 CASKTGATNEKLFF
TRBJ2-1 TRBV13 13 . CASSALVGGEQFF
TRBJ2-3 TRBV6-5 13 . CASSLDWRDTQYF
TRBJ2-1 TRBV19 19 TRBD2 CASSIEGLAGGSAYNEQFF
TRBJ2-4 TRBV2 15 TRBD1 CASSESRTGVNIQYF
TRBJ1-2 TRBV6-5 13 . CASRGTGFGGYTF
TRBJ2-5 TRBV19 13 . CASSKNRQETQYF
TRBJ1-3 TRBV6-5 13 . CASKLITGNTIYF
TRBJ1-1 TRBV30 14 TRBD1 CAWSALRTGHKAFF
TRBJ1-3 TRBV18 16 . CASSLMEGDIGNTIYF
TRBJ2-7 TRBV27 15 . CASSPQGRPLYEQYF
TRBJ1-1 TRBV7-9 12 . CASSLTNTEAFF
TRBJ2-2 TRBV9 20 . CASSVETQVTTASRGGELFF
TRBJ2-3 TRBV25-1 14 . CASSVSGVTDTQYF
TRBJ2-7 TRBV19 14 . CASSMSTSIYEQYF
TRBJ1-1 TRBV5-1 14 TRBD1 CASSSTGWDTEAFF
TRBJ1-6 TRBV6-4 13 . CASSEKRLGALHF
TRBJ1-2 TRBV3-1/TRBV3-2 14 . CASSQDGAGYGYTF
TRBJ1-2 TRBV3-1/TRBV3-2 13 TRBD1 CASSPQQGRGYTF
TRBJ1-6 TRBV5-4 15 . CASNLLGREDSPLHF
TRBJ2-1 TRBV14 17 TRBD2 CASSQDEILAGYNEQFF
TRBJ1-2 TRBV5-1 16 . CASSFSQRDSNYGYTF
TRBJ1-6 TRBV5-1 17 . CASSKEGTLYRGSPLHF
TRBJ2-2 TRBV4-3 16 . CASSQEGLMRDGELFF
TRBJ2-2 TRBV11-2 17 TRBD1 CASSYYAQGAKTGELFF
TRBJ1-2 TRBV2 13 . CASSQGTVGGYTF
TRBJ2-5 TRBV5-5 14 . CASSWDTTQETQYF
TRBJ1-4 TRBV18 14 . CASSPGQPNEKLFF
TRBJ1-4 TRBV7-2 14 . CASSLVAGREKLFF
TRBJ2-2 TRBV10-2 20 TRBD2 CASSARLAGGNKANTGELFF
TRBJ1-1 TRBV11-2 13 TRBD1 CASSPDRDTEAFF
TRBJ1-5 TRBV6-5 15 TRBD1 CASSRGQGWNQPQHF
TRBJ2-2 TRBV5-1 15 . CASSLQGRGTGELFF
TRBJ2-2 TRBV6-5 13 . CASSYSTTVELFF
TRBJ1-4 TRBV5-6 15 . CASSFGVDPNEKLFF
TRBJ2-3 TRBV12-5 14 . CASGLGGSTDTQYF
TRBJ1-1 TRBV6-1 17 TRBD1 CASSDPTGSSMNTEAFF
TRBJ2-5 TRBV18 15 . CASSPRAGTRETQYF
TRBJ2-3 TRBV19 12 . CASSIATDTQYF
TRBJ2-3 TRBV3-1/TRBV3-2 17 TRBD2 CASSQPGLAGRTDTQYF
TRBJ2-7 TRBV7-8 13 . CASSLGRTVEQYF
TRBJ1-5 TRBV5-6 14 . CASSSGGNNQPQHF
TRBJ1-5 TRBV7-2 14 TRBD1 CASSFGDRGQPQHF
TRBJ2-7 TRBV7-2 15 . CASSLVGPQPYEQYF
TRBJ1-1 TRBV6-5 14 . CASSYPGEGTEAFF
TRBJ1-1 TRBV5-5 14 TRBD1 CASSLGQGYTEAFF
TRBJ1-5 TRBV5-1 13 TRBD1 CASSAGQGQPQHF